Below are 28 T cell receptor beta chains sequenced from a single sample in a study of CD8 T cells in ankylosing spondylitis. The study's findings and limits: Among TCR beta sequences, a motif of eight highly homologous variants appeared characteristic of ankylosing spondylitis blood.

MiXCR was run by TCRdb on the 5' RACE reads, yielding one entry per CDR3 protein. The top ten hold 0.51% of the sample, which has 750,000 to 850,000 distinct CDR3 sequences, roughly 12% seen once. The antigens these receptors bind are not known. The source material was blood, either unsorted or a sorted T cell fraction (not recorded which). The source is a male donor with ankylosing spondylitis.

This chain links TRBV4-2 with TRBJ1-2; D remains unclear. This CDR3 has 15 amino acids. V was shortened by 2 bases and J by 4 bases, with 14 bases between the two germline ends. CDR1 and CDR2 (germline): LGHNA, YNFKEQ. The CDR3 sequence is CASSQTGRSFYGYTF. CDR3 coding DNA: TGTGCCAGCAGCCAAACCGGACGATCTTTCTATGGCTACACCTTC.

The chain joins TRBV20-1 to TRBJ2-5; the match to TRBD2 covers 8 bases. Germline CDR1 reads DFQATT; CDR2 reads SNEGSKA (reference sequence). V shed 5 bases, J shed 5 bases, and the junction held 7 bases outside the gene matches. The CDR3 is 13 amino acids. The chain's CDR3 is CSAFSGRLETQYF. CDR3 coding DNA: TGCAGTGCTTTCAGCGGGAGATTGGAGACCCAGTACTTC.

This clonotype has just a few counts. The chain joins TRBV24-1 to TRBJ2-2; 7 bases line up with TRBD2. The CDR3 runs to 16 residues. Trimming cost V 4 bases and J 0 bases; bases outside gene matches: 4. CDR1 and CDR2 from the germline V gene are KGHDR and SFDVKD. CDR3 sequence: CATSEPSGSNTGELFF. DNA of the CDR3: TGTGCCACCAGTGAGCCTAGCGGTTCGAACACCGGGGAGCTGTTTTTT.

This clonotype was seen more than once but under ten times. The chain recombines TRBV4-3 with TRBJ2-3, with D hard to call. The CDR3 extends over 15 amino acids. Germline CDR1 LGHNA, CDR2 YSLEER. The V and J ends lost 2 bases and 3 bases respectively, with 12 bases between them. The CDR3: CASSQIPKNTDTQYF. The CDR3 DNA follows: TGCGCCAGCAGCCAAATCCCGAAGAATACAGATACGCAGTATTTT.

This clonotype has a handful of counts. The gene calls are TRBV5-6 and TRBJ1-1; 7 bases are shared with TRBD1. CDR1 is SGHDT, CDR2 YYEEEE, per germline. The length of the CDR3 is 15 residues. Germline trimming cut 6 bases from V and 9 bases from J; bases unmatched to any gene: 17. This CDR3 is CASILQGIGLLKAFF. In DNA form, the CDR3 reads TGTGCCAGCATCCTACAGGGGATTGGTCTACTTAAAGCTTTCTTT.

This clonotype has a handful of counts. The rearrangement joins TRBV20-1 to TRBJ2-3, with TRBD1 as a possible D gene (5 bases). CDR3 size: 11 residues. Between the trimmed V and J ends, which lost 7 bases and 6 bases, there was a span of 11 bases. Germline V CDR1 and CDR2: DFQATT, SNEGSKA (reference sequence). CDR3 DNA: TGCAGTGAAAGGGGCTTGGATACGCAGTATTTT. Its translation: CSERGLDTQYF.

The chain has TRBV29-1 and TRBJ2-2, with D possibly TRBD1 on 6 matching bases. Trimming removed 4 bases at V and 6 bases at J, with 9 bases between. Germline V gene sequence: CDR1 SQVTM, CDR2 ANQGSEA. The CDR3 loop spans 12 amino acids. CDR3: CSVGRTAGELFF. CDR3 coding DNA: TGCAGCGTTGGTAGGACAGCCGGGGAGCTGTTTTTT.

This clonotype was seen ten or more times. The J gene is TRBJ2-7, the V gene TRBV29-1, with unresolved D. From germline, CDR1 is SQVTM and CDR2 ANQGSEA. Trimming cost V 7 bases and J 5 bases, with 18 bases left between them. The CDR3 runs 13 residues. CDR3 loop: CSARRSGPDEQYF. CDR3 DNA: TGCAGCGCCAGACGGTCGGGTCCGGACGAGCAGTACTTC.

This sequence joins TRBV2 and TRBJ2-6; TRBD1 matches at 7 bases. Germline V gene sequence: CDR1 SNHLY, CDR2 FYNNEI. The junction had 8 bases not matched to a gene; V was cut back by 6 bases and J by 3 bases. This CDR3 is 16 amino acids long. CDR3 DNA: TGTGCCAGCAGCTCACAGGGGCCAGTTGGGGCCAACGTCCTGACTTTC. Its protein is CASSSQGPVGANVLTF.

Many counts were recorded for this clonotype. The chain is built from TRBV20-1 and TRBJ2-1; 8 bases are shared with TRBD2. The V gene end was trimmed by 2 bases and the J gene end by 7 bases; junction bases not matched to a gene: 7. Germline V CDR1 and CDR2: DFQATT, SNEGSKA (reference sequence). The CDR3 consists of 14 residues. This chain's CDR3 is CSARKLLAGNEQFF. The CDR3 nucleotides read TGCAGTGCTAGAAAGCTCTTAGCGGGGAATGAGCAGTTCTTC.

This clonotype showed up just a few times. The rearrangement uses TRBV24-1 and TRBJ2-3, with 7 positions matching TRBD1. The length of the CDR3 is 12 residues. CDR1 is KGHDR, CDR2 SFDVKD, per germline. With 7 bases clipped from V and 13 bases from J, the junction kept 10 bases outside the gene matches. The CDR3 region has the DNA TGTGCCACCAGCGGACCGGGACAGCGAGAGTATTTT. It specifies CATSGPGQREYF.

This clonotype occurred many times. The rearrangement links TRBV12-3 or TRBV12-4 to TRBJ2-7; 7 bases line up with TRBD1. The CDR3 covers 15 residues. V lost 7 bases to trimming and J lost 0 bases; unmatched junction nucleotides: 9. The CDR3 DNA reads as TGTGCCAGCACCGACTTCGGGGACAGCTCCTACGAGCAGTACTTC. It encodes CASTDFGDSSYEQYF.

The rearrangement joins TRBV6-2 or TRBV6-3 to TRBJ2-1; D unclear. The CDR3 has 12 residues. Per germline, CDR1 MNHEY and CDR2 SVGEGT. V lost 6 bases, J lost 7 bases, and 10 bases lay in between. CDR3 sequence reads: CASRPRWNEQFF. In nucleotides, the CDR3 is TGTGCCAGCAGGCCCCGGTGGAATGAGCAGTTCTTC.

The genes are TRBV5-1 and TRBJ2-7, with D possibly matching TRBD1 (5 bases). The CDR3 sequence is 14 residues long. The V and J ends lost 3 bases and 2 bases respectively, with 12 bases between them. Germline CDR1 is SGHRS and CDR2 is YFSETQ. CDR3 nucleotide sequence: TGCGCCAGCAGCTCCGCGTTGGGGCCCTACGAGCAGTACTTC. This translates into CASSSALGPYEQYF.

The chain has TRBV4-3 and TRBJ2-7; TRBD1 matches 8 bases. The CDR3 length is 16 residues. V was clipped by 1 base and J by 4 bases; unmatched bases: 9. Germline CDR1 reads LGHNA; CDR2 reads YSLEER. The CDR3 bases are TGCGCCAGCAGCCAAGGACCCAGGGGGCGCCTTTACGAGCAGTACTTC. It yields the protein CASSQGPRGRLYEQYF.

The chain carries TRBV7-2 and TRBJ2-5; D remains ambiguous. Germline CDR1 is SGHTA and CDR2 is FQGNSA. The CDR3 is made up of 14 amino acids. V lost 5 bases to trimming and J lost 5 bases, with 15 bases between them. The CDR3 DNA follows: TGTGCCAGCAGCGCCCGTCAGGCCGGGGAGACCCAGTACTTC. As protein: CASSARQAGETQYF.

This clonotype was seen many times. V is TRBV24-1 and J is TRBJ2-1; no definite D call. There are 13 residues in the CDR3. The ends were cut back, 12 bases at V and 6 bases at J, with 17 bases in the middle. The germline gives CDR1 KGHDR, CDR2 SFDVKD. CDR3 DNA sequence: TGTGCCGTCTTGCACTGTTGGTGCAATGAGCAGTTCTTC. Translating gives CAVLHCWCNEQFF.

The J gene is TRBJ1-3, the V gene TRBV20-1; weak D call: TRBD1 (5 bases). V lost 0 bases to trimming and J lost 1 base, with 19 bases between them. CDR3 length: 18 amino acids. Germline CDR1 is DFQATT and CDR2 is SNEGSKA (reference sequence). The CDR3 nucleotides read TGCAGTGCTAGAGATAGGCAGGGCGCAACTTCTTCTGGAAACACCATATATTTT. It translates to CSARDRQGATSSGNTIYF.

This clonotype came up many times. The V call is TRBV5-1, the J call TRBJ2-7; 7 bases line up with TRBD1. In germline, CDR1 is SGHRS, CDR2 YFSETQ. Trimming took 1 base from V and 3 from J; bases not matched to a gene: 13. The CDR3 totals 17 residues. DNA of the CDR3: TGCGCCAGCAGCTTGTCTCTCAGGGGGTTGGGGTTCTACGAGCAGTACTTC. This translates into CASSLSLRGLGFYEQYF.

The rearrangement uses TRBV20-1 and TRBJ2-6; D uncertain. Per the germline V gene, CDR1 is DFQATT and CDR2 is SNEGSKA (reference sequence). Between the trimmed V and J ends, which lost 7 bases and 0 bases, there was a span of 10 bases. The CDR3 extends over 14 amino acids. The CDR3 protein is CSVPVRSGANVLTF. The CDR3 DNA is TGCAGTGTGCCCGTCCGCTCTGGGGCCAACGTCCTGACTTTC.

The chain has TRBV20-1 and TRBJ2-7; 8 bases fit TRBD1. The CDR3 has 13 residues. Trimming took 4 bases from V and 3 from J; bases not matched to a gene: 5. CDR1 and CDR2 from the germline V gene are DFQATT and SNEGSKA (reference sequence). CDR3 DNA: TGCAGTGCTAATATGGACAGGGTCTACGAGCAGTACTTC. Amino acid sequence: CSANMDRVYEQYF.

This clonotype was counted a few times. The chain combines TRBV7-9 with TRBJ1-6; no clear D gene. Trimming pared 7 bases from V and 7 bases from J, leaving 14 bases between. Germline V gene lookup returns CDR1 SEHNR and CDR2 FQNEAQ (reference sequence). The CDR3 has 14 amino acids. The CDR3 coding sequence is TGTGCCAGCAATATAGGAGGGAGGAATTCACCCCTCCACTTT. Amino acid sequence: CASNIGGRNSPLHF.

This clonotype was counted only a few times. The chain joins TRBV20-1 to TRBJ1-6; 10 nucleotides agree with TRBD1. V was clipped by 7 bases and J by 4 bases; unmatched bases: 4. Germline lookup yields CDR1 DFQATT and CDR2 SNEGSKA (reference sequence). The CDR3 length is 14 residues. CDR3 sequence (DNA): TGCAGTGTTGGGACAGGGGATTATAATTCACCCCTCCACTTT. Its translation: CSVGTGDYNSPLHF.

V gene TRBV6-1 combines with J gene TRBJ1-1; perhaps TRBD1 as D (6 bases). The CDR3 contains 16 residues. Germline V gives CDR1 MNHNS, CDR2 SASEGT. The V gene lost 6 bases and the J gene lost 0 bases, with 17 bases spanning the gap. CDR3: CASRDDRSQVNTEAFF. The CDR3 nucleotides are TGTGCCAGCAGAGATGACAGGTCTCAGGTGAACACTGAAGCTTTCTTT.

The chain uses TRBV5-1 and TRBJ1-2, with TRBD1 matching over 10 bases. The germline gives CDR1 SGHRS, CDR2 YFSETQ. The CDR3 is 16 residues long. Germline trimming cut 7 bases from V and 5 bases from J; bases unmatched to any gene: 14. The CDR3 coding sequence is TGCGCCAGCGGCGACACCGGGACAGGGGTTTCATATGGCTACACCTTC. Translation gives CASGDTGTGVSYGYTF.

In this sample, this clonotype turned up a few times. The chain couples TRBV10-2 to TRBJ2-7; D could derive from TRBD1 or TRBD2 (5 bases each). The CDR3 totals 14 residues. V lost 3 bases and J lost 7, with 16 bases in between. Germline values: CDR1 WSHSY, CDR2 SAAADI. The CDR3 nucleotides are TGCGCCAGCAGTGACCGGGACGTTACTAGGGAGCAGTACTTC. Protein: CASSDRDVTREQYF.

This clonotype has just a few counts. The V and J genes are TRBV6-5 and TRBJ2-4, with unresolved D. Trimming stripped 0 bases from V and 7 bases from J, with 10 bases between. The CDR3 consists of 14 residues. CDR1 and CDR2 (germline): MNHEY, SVGAGI. This CDR3 is CASSYSQGRNIQYF. CDR3 coding DNA: TGTGCCAGCAGTTACTCGCAAGGTCGGAACATTCAGTACTTC.

The V call is TRBV12-3 or TRBV12-4, the J call TRBJ2-7; tentative D call: TRBD2 (6 bases). The CDR3 totals 14 residues. Trimming cost V 2 bases and J 1 base, with 9 bases left between them. The CDR3 DNA follows: TGTGCCAGCAGTTTATGGGACTTTTCCTACGAGCAGTACTTC. Residues: CASSLWDFSYEQYF.